This T cell receptor (beta chain) stems from a study of persistence of HIV-infected CD4 T cells. The wider study: Anti-CD3/anti-CD28 beads activated more cells than antigen stimulation did.

This was the immunoSEQ version 4 assay in survey mode. The table came from immunoSEQ multiplex PCR; TCRdb's copy has only in-frame clones and leaves some out. The sample holds tens of thousands of clones, around 90% seen once. Nonspecific anti-CD3/anti-CD28 bead stimulation represents the broad CD4+ T cell repertoire. Sorting selected CD4+ T cells upregulating both CD40 ligand and CD69. Findings and caveats of the study: Compared with CD3/CD28-stimulated cells, CMV- and Gag-responding cells showed lower TCRbeta richness.

This CDR3 comprises 19 residues. CDR1 and CDR2 from the germline V gene are SGHRS and YFSETQ. With 4 bases clipped from V and 0 bases from J, the junction kept 17 bases outside the gene matches. This clone occurred once. Antigen: not known. The J gene is TRBJ2-3, the V gene TRBV5-1; 7 positions match TRBD2. The sequence came from an adult woman with HIV who was CMV-seropositive. The sample in question was CD4+ T cells sorted from PBMCs after approximately 19-hour stimulation, obtained from a patient who received antiretroviral therapy. CDR3 bases: TGCGCCAGCAGCGCCCTTCGGGCGGGGGTCCCCATTAGCACAGATACGCAGTATTTT. Amino acids: CASSALRAGVPISTDTQYF.